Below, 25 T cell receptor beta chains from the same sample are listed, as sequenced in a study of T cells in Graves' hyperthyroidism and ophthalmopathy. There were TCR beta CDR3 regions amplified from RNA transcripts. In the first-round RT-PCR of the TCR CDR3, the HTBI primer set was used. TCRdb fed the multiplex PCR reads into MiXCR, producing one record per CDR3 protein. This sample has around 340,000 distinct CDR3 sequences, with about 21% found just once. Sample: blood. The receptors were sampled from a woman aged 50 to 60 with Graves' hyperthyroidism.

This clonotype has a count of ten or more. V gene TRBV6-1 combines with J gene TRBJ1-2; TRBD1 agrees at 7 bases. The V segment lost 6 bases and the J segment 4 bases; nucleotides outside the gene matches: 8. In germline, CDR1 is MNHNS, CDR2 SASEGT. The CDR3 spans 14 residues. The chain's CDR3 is CASRTFTGAYGYTF. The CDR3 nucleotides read TGTGCCAGCAGAACATTCACAGGGGCCTATGGCTACACCTTC.

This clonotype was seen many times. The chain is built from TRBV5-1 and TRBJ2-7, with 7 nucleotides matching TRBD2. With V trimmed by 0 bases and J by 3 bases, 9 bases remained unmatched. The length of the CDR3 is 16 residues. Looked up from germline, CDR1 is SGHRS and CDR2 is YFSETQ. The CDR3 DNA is TGCGCCAGCAGCTTGGGGCCGTCTAGCGGATTCTACGAGCAGTACTTC. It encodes CASSLGPSSGFYEQYF.

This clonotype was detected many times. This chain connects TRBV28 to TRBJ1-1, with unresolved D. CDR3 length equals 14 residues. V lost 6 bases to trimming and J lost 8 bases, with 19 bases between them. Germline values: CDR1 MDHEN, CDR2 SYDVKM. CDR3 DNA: TGTGCCAGCAGACTAGTGTCGGGAGCAACCGAAGCTTTCTTT. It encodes CASRLVSGATEAFF.

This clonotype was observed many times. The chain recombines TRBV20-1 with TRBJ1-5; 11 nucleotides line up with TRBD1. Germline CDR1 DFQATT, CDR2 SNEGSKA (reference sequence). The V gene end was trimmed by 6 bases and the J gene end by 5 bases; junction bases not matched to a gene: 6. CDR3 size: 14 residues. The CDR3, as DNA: TGCAGTGCGTCCGGGACAGGGGGTCATCAGCCCCAGCATTTT. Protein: CSASGTGGHQPQHF.

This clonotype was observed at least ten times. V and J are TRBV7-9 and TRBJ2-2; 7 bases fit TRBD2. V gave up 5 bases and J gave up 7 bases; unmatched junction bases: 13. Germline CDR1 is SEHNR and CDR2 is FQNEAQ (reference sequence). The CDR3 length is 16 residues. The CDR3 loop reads CASSTPWEGLLGELFF. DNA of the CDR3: TGTGCCAGCAGCACTCCCTGGGAGGGATTGCTCGGGGAGCTGTTTTTT.

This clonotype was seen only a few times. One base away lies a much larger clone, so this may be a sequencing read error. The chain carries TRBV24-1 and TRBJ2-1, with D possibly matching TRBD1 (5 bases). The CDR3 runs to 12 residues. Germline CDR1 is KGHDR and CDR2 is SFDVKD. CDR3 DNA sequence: TGTGCCACCGCTGGGGCCTACGATGAGCAGTTCTTC. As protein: CATAGAYDEQFF.

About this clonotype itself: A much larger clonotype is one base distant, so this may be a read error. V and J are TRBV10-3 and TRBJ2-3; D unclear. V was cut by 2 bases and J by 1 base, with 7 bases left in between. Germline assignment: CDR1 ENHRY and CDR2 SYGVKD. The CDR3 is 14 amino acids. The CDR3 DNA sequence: TGTGCCATCAGTGAGCCCTATGGCACAGATACGCAGTATTTT. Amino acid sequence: CAISEPYGTDTQYF.

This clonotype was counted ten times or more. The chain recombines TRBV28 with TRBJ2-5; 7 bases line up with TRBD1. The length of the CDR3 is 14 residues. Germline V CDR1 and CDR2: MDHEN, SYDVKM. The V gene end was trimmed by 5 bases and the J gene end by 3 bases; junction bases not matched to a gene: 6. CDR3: CASSRQGWEETQYF. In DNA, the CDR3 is TGTGCCAGCAGTCGACAGGGCTGGGAAGAGACCCAGTACTTC.

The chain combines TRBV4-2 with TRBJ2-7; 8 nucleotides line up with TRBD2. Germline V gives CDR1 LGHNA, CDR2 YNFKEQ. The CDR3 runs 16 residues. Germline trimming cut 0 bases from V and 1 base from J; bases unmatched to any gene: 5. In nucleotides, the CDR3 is TGTGCCAGCAGCCAAGAAGGAGTAGCGGGGTCCTACGAGCAGTACTTC. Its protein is CASSQEGVAGSYEQYF.

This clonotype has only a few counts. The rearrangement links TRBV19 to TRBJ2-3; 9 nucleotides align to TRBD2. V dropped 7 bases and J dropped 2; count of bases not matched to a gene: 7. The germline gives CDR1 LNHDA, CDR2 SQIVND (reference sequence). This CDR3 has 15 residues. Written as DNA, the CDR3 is TGTGCCAGTACCGTAGCGGGGGTCACCACAGATACGCAGTATTTT. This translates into CASTVAGVTTDTQYF.

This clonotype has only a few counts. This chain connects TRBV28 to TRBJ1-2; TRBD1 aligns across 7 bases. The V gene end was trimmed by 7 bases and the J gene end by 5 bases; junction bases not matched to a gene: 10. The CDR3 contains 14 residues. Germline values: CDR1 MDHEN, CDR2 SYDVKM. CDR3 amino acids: CASMEPGQDYGYTF. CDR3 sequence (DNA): TGTGCCAGCATGGAACCCGGACAGGATTATGGCTACACCTTC.

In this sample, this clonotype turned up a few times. CDR3 sequence reads: CASSGGSEPQETQYF. The CDR3 nucleotides are TGTGCCAGCAGTGGGGGAAGCGAGCCCCAGGAGACCCAGTACTTC. The gene calls are TRBV25-1 and TRBJ2-5; D gene uncertain. V was cut by 4 bases and J by 5 bases, with 17 bases left in between. Germline V lookup: CDR1 MGHDK, CDR2 SYGVNS. This CDR3 comprises 15 residues.

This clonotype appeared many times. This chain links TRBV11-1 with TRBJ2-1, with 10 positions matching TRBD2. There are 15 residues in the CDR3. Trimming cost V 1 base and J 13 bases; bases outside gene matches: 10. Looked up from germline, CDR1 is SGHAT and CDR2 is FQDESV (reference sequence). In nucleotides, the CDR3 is TGTGCCAGCAGCTTAGATGGCTCTAGCGGGAGAATACAGTTCTTC. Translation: CASSLDGSSGRIQFF. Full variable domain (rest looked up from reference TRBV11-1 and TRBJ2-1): EAEVAQSPRYKITEKSQAVAFWCDPISGHATLYWYRQILGQGPELLVQFQDESVVDDSQLPKDRFSAERLKGVDSTLKIQPAELGDSAMYLCASSLDGSSGRIQFFGPGTRLTVL.

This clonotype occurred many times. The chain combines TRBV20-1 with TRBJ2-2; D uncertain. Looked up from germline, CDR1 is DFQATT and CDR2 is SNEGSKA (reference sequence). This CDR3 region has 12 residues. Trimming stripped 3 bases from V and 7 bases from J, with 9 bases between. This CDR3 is CSARKQYGELFF. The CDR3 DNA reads TGCAGTGCTAGGAAACAGTACGGGGAGCTGTTTTTT.

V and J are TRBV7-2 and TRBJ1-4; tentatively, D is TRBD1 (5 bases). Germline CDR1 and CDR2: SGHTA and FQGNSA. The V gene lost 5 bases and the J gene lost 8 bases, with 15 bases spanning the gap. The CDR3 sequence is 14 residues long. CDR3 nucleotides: TGTGCCAGCAGCCCCCCGGGACCTAGGGAAAAACTGTTTTTT. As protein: CASSPPGPREKLFF.

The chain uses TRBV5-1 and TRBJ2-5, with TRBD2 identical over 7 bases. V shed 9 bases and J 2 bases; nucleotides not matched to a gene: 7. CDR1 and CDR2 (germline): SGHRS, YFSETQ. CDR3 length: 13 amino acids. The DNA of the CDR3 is TGCGCCACCTCGACTAGCCATCAAGAGACCCAGTACTTC. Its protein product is CATSTSHQETQYF.

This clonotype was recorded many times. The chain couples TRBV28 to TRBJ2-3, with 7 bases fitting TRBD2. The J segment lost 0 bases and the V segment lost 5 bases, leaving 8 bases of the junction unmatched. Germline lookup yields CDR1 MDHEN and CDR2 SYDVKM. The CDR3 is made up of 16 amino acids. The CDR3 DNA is TGTGCCAGCAGTCCTAGCGGAACCGAAAGCACAGATACGCAGTATTTT. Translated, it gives CASSPSGTESTDTQYF.

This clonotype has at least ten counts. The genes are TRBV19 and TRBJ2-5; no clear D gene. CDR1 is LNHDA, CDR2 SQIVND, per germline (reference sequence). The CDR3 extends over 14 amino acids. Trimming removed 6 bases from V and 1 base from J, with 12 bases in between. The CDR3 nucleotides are TGTGCCAGTAGCCCCCCGCGGACCCAAGAGACCCAGTACTTC. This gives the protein CASSPPRTQETQYF.

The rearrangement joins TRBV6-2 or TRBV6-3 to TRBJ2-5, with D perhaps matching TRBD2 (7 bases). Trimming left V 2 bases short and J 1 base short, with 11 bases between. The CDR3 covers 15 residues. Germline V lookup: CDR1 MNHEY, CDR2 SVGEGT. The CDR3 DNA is TGTGCCAGCAGTTACCGGGGGGCATCCCAAGAGACCCAGTACTTC. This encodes CASSYRGASQETQYF.

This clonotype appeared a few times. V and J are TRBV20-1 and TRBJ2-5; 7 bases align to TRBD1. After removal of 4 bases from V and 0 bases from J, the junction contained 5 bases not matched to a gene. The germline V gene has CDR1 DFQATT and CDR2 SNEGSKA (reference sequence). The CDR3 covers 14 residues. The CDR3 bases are TGCAGTGCTACTCACAGGGGTCACCAAGAGACCCAGTACTTC. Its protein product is CSATHRGHQETQYF.

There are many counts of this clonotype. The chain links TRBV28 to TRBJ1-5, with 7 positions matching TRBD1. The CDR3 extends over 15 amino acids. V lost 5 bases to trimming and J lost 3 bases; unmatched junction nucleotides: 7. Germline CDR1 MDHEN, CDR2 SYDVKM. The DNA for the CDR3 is TGTGCCAGCAGTACGCAACAGGGGAACAATCAGCCCCAGCATTTT. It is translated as CASSTQQGNNQPQHF. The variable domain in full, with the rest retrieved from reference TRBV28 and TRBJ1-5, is DVKVTQSSRYLVKRTGEKVFLECVQDMDHENMFWYRQDPGLGLRLIYFSYDVKMKEKGDIPEGYSVSREKKERFSLILESASTNQTSMYLCASSTQQGNNQPQHFGDGTRLSIL.

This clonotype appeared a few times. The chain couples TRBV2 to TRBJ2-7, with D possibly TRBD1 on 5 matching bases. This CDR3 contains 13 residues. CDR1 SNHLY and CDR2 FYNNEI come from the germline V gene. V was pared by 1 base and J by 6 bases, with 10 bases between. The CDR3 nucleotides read TGTGCCAGCAGTGAAGGGACATCCCTCGAGCAGTACTTC. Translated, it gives CASSEGTSLEQYF.

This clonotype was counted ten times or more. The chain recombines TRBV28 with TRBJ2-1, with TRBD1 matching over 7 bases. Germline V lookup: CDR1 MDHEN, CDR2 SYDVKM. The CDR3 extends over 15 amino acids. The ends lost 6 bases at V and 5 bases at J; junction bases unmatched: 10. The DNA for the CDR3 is TGTGCCAGCAGCCCTCGACAGGGCAATAACAATGAGCAGTTCTTC. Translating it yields CASSPRQGNNNEQFF.

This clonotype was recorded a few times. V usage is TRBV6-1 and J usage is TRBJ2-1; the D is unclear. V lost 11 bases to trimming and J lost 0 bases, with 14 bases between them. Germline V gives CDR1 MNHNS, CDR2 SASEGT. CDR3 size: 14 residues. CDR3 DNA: TGTGCCGCCCAATTCAGGATCTCCTACAATGAGCAGTTCTTC. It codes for CAAQFRISYNEQFF.

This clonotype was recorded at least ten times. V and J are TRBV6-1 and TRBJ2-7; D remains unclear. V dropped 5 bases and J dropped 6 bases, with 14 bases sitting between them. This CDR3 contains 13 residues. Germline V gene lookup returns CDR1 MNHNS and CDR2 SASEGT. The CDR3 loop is CASSPSQVVEQYF. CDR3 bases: TGTGCCAGCAGTCCCTCCCAGGTAGTCGAGCAGTACTTC.